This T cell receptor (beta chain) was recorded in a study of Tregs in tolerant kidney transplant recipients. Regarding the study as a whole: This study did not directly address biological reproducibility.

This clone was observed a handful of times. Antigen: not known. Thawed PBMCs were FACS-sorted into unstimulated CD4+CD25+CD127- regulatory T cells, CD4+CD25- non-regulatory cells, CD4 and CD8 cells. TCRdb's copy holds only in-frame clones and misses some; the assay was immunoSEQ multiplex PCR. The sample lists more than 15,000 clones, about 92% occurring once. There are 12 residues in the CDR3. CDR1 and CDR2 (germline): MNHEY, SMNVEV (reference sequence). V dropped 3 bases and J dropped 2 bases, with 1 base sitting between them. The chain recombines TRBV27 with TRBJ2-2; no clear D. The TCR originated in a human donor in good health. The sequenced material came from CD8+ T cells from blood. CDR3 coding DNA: TGTGCCAGCAGTTTCAACACCGGGGAGCTGTTTTTT. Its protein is CASSFNTGELFF.